This paragraph reports one T cell receptor (beta chain). This record comes from a study of shared clonotypes between healthy human individuals. Profiling relied on immunoSEQ multiplex PCR, and the TCRdb table lists in-frame clones only, not all of them. The sample has roughly 2,500,000 clones, 93% seen once. The CDR3 covers 15 residues. Per the germline V gene, CDR1 is LNHDA and CDR2 is SQIVND (reference sequence). Trimming cost V 8 bases and J 0 bases, with 11 bases left between them. The sample taken for sequencing was naive CD4+ T cells from PBMCs. Specified subset: CD45RA+ positively selected. This sequence was found in a man younger than 35 in good health. Some clones in this sample may be carry-over from other donors' samples. The J gene is TRBJ2-6, the V gene TRBV19; D unresolved. CDR3 coding DNA: TGTGCCAGTGCTCCCCGGTTCTCTGGGGCCAACGTCCTGACTTTC. Translating gives CASAPRFSGANVLTF.